These 7 T cell receptor beta chains came from one sample sequenced in a study of blood T cell repertoires in COVID-19. Generated by immunoSEQ multiplex PCR, the TCRdb table keeps only in-frame clones and is missing some. The sample shows approximately 31,000 clones, approximately 95% of them seen only once. The sample consisted of peripheral blood. These receptors were taken from a male donor with active COVID-19.

The V call is TRBV3-1 (or the pseudogene TRBV3-2), the J call TRBJ1-5; 7 bases agree with TRBD1. This CDR3 comprises 14 residues. Germline V lookup: CDR1 LGHDT, CDR2 YNNKEL (reference sequence). J gave up 10 bases and V 2 bases, and 8 bases lay outside the gene matches. The DNA for the CDR3 is TGTGCCAGCAGCCAACTTGGAGGGGGCATCCCCCAGCATTTT. Its protein product is CASSQLGGGIPQHF.

CDR3 protein: CATSRDPGIGYSGYTF. The CDR3 nucleotides are TGTGCCACCAGCAGAGATCCAGGGATAGGATATAGCGGCTACACCTTC. This sequence joins TRBV15 and TRBJ1-2; D might be TRBD1 (5 bases). V was clipped by 0 bases and J by 8 bases, with 19 bases between them. Germline lookup yields CDR1 LNHNV and CDR2 YYDKDF (reference sequence). The CDR3 covers 16 residues.

The chain has TRBV3-1 (or the pseudogene TRBV3-2) and TRBJ1-2, with 7 bases that match TRBD1. CDR3 length: 14 residues. With V trimmed by 0 bases and J by 5 bases, 3 bases remained unmatched. Per the germline V gene, CDR1 is LGHDT and CDR2 is YNNKEL (reference sequence). The CDR3, as DNA: TGTGCCAGCAGCCAAGATACAGGGGTGTATGGCTACACCTTC. Its protein product is CASSQDTGVYGYTF.

The chain carries TRBV4-1 and TRBJ1-1, with D hard to call. Germline CDR1 MGHRA, CDR2 YSYEKL. The CDR3 runs 13 residues. Trimming cost V 6 bases and J 1 base, with 9 bases left between them. The CDR3 region is CASSTERNTEAFF. The CDR3 nucleotides read TGCGCCAGCAGTACCGAGAGGAACACTGAAGCTTTCTTT.

The J gene is TRBJ1-2, the V gene TRBV30; 10 bases are shared with TRBD1. J gave up 4 bases and V 5 bases, and 7 bases lay outside the gene matches. In germline, CDR1 is GTSNPN, CDR2 SVGIG (reference sequence). There are 14 residues in the CDR3. The CDR3 bases are TGTGCCTGGTCTCGACAGGGGGCTGTCTATGGCTACACCTTC. The encoded protein is CAWSRQGAVYGYTF. The whole variable domain, remainder taken from reference TRBV30 and TRBJ1-2, is SQTIHQWPATLVQPVGSPLSLECTVEGTSNPNLYWYRQAAGRGLQLLFYSVGIGQISSEVPQNLSASRPQDRQFILSSKKLLLSDSGFYLCAWSRQGAVYGYTFGSGTRLTVV.

The table lists this clone with a few counts. The chain carries TRBV7-2 and TRBJ1-2; unclear D gene. The CDR3 loop spans 12 amino acids. Germline loops: CDR1 SGHTA, CDR2 FQGNSA. Trimming pared 5 bases from V and 8 bases from J, leaving 12 bases between. The CDR3 coding sequence is TGTGCCAGCAGCCCAAATTGGAGGGGCTACACCTTC. Protein: CASSPNWRGYTF.

The chain employs TRBV19 and TRBJ2-5; 12 positions agree with TRBD2. The V gene end was trimmed by 3 bases and the J gene end by 2 bases; junction bases not matched to a gene: 10. Germline V gene sequence: CDR1 LNHDA, CDR2 SQIVND (reference sequence). The CDR3 has 18 amino acids. The CDR3: CASSIGQLAGGRQETQYF. The CDR3 DNA is TGTGCCAGTAGTATCGGGCAACTAGCGGGGGGTCGGCAAGAGACCCAGTACTTC.